This TCR beta chain was profiled in a study of blood T cell repertoires in COVID-19. In the study overall: Whether acute or convalescent, the COVID-19 samples came from the United States, Italy and Spain. PBMCs, B-cell-depleted T cells, or T cells provided the cDNA or gDNA that made up the material.

Authors' processing steps: Estimates of nucleated cell counts were drawn from the amplification of reference gene primers. The method was immunoSEQ multiplex PCR; TCRdb's version includes in-frame clones alone and lacks a portion of them. Clonal size and the V and J genes are those of that table, whereas D and trimming came from the DNA. Of over 45,000 clones detected, roughly four fifths appear once; the ten largest clones hold 1.5% to 2%. Per germline, CDR1 SGHAT and CDR2 FQNNGV. V was cut by 4 bases and J by 7 bases, with 17 bases left in between. The CDR3 loop spans 15 amino acids. The chain carries TRBV11-2 and TRBJ2-1; D perhaps matches TRBD2 (5 bases). This sequence was found in a woman aged 55-69 years with acute or convalescent COVID-19. The sample consisted of peripheral blood. The CDR3 sequence: CASSSFLGPGNEQFF. Here the CDR3 DNA reads TGTGCCAGCAGCTCTTTCCTAGGTCCGGGAAATGAGCAGTTCTTC.